This T cell receptor (beta chain) was recorded in a study of shared clonotypes between healthy human individuals. Broader study findings: Rarefaction indicated that sorted-subset sequencing remained incomplete although depth was large. Naive CD4 clonotype sharing across four donors was 4% to 5.5%.

On this clone itself: What it recognizes is unknown. This CDR3 is also generated by other DNA sequences in the sample.

The repertoire was sequenced with immunoSEQ multiplex PCR; TCRdb's copy has only in-frame clones and lacks some. The repertoire holds about 2.4 million clones, with 90% to 95% as singletons. Germline V lookup: CDR1 SNHLY, CDR2 FYNNEI. Trimming at V came to 6 bases and at J to 5 bases, leaving 2 bases not matched to a gene. The CDR3 consists of 12 residues. All donors qualified as healthy HIV-negative adults and had experienced no recent acute infections or vaccinations. Sequencing was carried out using naive CD4+ T cells sorted from blood. The subset denotes: CD45RA+ positively selected. This TCR came from a man between 18 and 35 years old in good health. The chain couples TRBV2 to TRBJ2-5, with 8 bases identical to TRBD1. The CDR3 loop is CASRDRGETQYF. In DNA, the CDR3 is TGTGCCAGCAGAGACAGGGGCGAGACCCAGTACTTC. Complete variable domain (other parts from reference TRBV2 and TRBJ2-5): EPEVTQTPSHQVTQMGQEVILRCVPISNHLYFYWYRQILGQKVEFLVSFYNNEISEKSEIFDDQFSVERPDGSNFTLKIRSTKLEDSAMYFCASRDRGETQYFGPGTRLLVL.